What follows are 4 T cell receptor beta chains derived from one specimen sequenced in a study of blood T cell repertoires in COVID-19. Generated by immunoSEQ multiplex PCR, the TCRdb table keeps only in-frame clones and is missing some. Among fewer than 400,000 clones listed, over 85% were seen once. Sequences were obtained from PBMCs or T cells enriched from blood (not recorded which). The receptors stem from a woman aged 30 to 39 who had recovered from COVID-19.

The V call is TRBV7-3, the J call TRBJ2-1, with 13 bases lining up with TRBD2. The CDR3 consists of 16 residues. CDR1 SGHTA and CDR2 FQGTGA come from the germline V gene. The ends lost 3 bases at V and 7 bases at J; junction bases unmatched: 6. The DNA for the CDR3 is TGTGCCAGCAGCTTGCCGGGACTAGCGGGAAGGAATGAGCAGTTCTTC. This encodes CASSLPGLAGRNEQFF. Looking up the rest from reference TRBV7-3 and TRBJ2-1 gives the full variable domain: GAGVSQTPSNKVTEKGKYVELRCDPISGHTALYWYRQSLGQGPEFLIYFQGTGAADDSGLPNDRFFAVRPEGSVSTLKIQRTERGDSAVYLCASSLPGLAGRNEQFFGPGTRLTVL.

This rearrangement joins TRBV28 to TRBJ2-2; 12 bases map to TRBD2. Trimming removed 6 bases from V and 8 bases from J; junction bases left unmatched: 7. The CDR3 is 15 amino acids. Per germline, CDR1 MDHEN and CDR2 SYDVKM. The CDR3 coding sequence is TGTGCCAGCAGCCTCGGACTAGCGGGAAGGGGGGAGCTGTTTTTT. Protein: CASSLGLAGRGELFF.

The sample holds one count of this clone. This chain links TRBV7-6 with TRBJ2-2, with 7 bases identical to TRBD2. Germline V lookup: CDR1 SGHVS, CDR2 FNYEAQ. CDR3 size: 14 residues. V shed 3 bases, J shed 7 bases, and the junction held 5 bases outside the gene matches. The DNA of the CDR3 is TGTGCCAGCAGCTTGAGACTAGCCTTCGGGGAGCTGTTTTTT. Its protein is CASSLRLAFGELFF.

The table lists this clone with a count of one. Additional DNA sequences in this sample encode the identical CDR3. This chain uses TRBV5-1 with TRBJ1-1, with 8 bases fitting TRBD1. This CDR3 comprises 14 residues. V shed 4 bases and J 0 bases; nucleotides not matched to a gene: 2. Germline V gene sequence: CDR1 SGHRS, CDR2 YFSETQ. The CDR3 DNA reads TGCGCCAGCAGCGGGACAGGTTTGAACACTGAAGCTTTCTTT. Translating it yields CASSGTGLNTEAFF.